These T cell receptor beta chains were read from a single sample in a study of CD8+CD57+ T cells in acquired aplastic anemia. TCRdb re-analysed the reads in MiXCR, keeping a single row per CDR3 protein. The table has 150,000 to 200,000 distinct CDR3 sequences, roughly 48% seen once. The source material was sorted CD4+, CD8+, or CD8+CD57+ T cells (not recorded which) from PBMCs. Source of these receptors: a human donor with aplastic anemia. CDR3s include the opening cysteine and the closing phenylalanine or tryptophan. A D gene is named only where the DNA matches it firmly. Clone sizes are given selectively: once, few, many, or a class where the clone is expanded.

abundance: many; d_gene: .; v_gene: TRBV9; j_gene: TRBJ2-7; CDR3nt: TGTGCCAGCAGCGTCCTGGACGGACCTACCTACGAGCAGTACTTC; CDR3aa: CASSVLDGPTYEQYF
abundance: .; d_gene: .; v_gene: TRBV6-5; j_gene: TRBJ1-1; CDR3nt: TGTGCCAGCAGCTACGGGGTTCGCACTGAAGCTTTCTTT; CDR3aa: CASSYGVRTEAFF
abundance: once; d_gene: TRBD1; v_gene: TRBV7-6; j_gene: TRBJ1-5; CDR3nt: TGTGCTGGCAGCTTAGGGAGTTGGACAGGAGCTAGCAATCAGCCCCAGCATTTT; CDR3aa: CAGSLGSWTGASNQPQHF
abundance: .; d_gene: TRBD2; v_gene: TRBV19; j_gene: TRBJ2-2; CDR3nt: TGTGCCAGTAGGGGACTAGCGGGAGGGCCAGTCGGGGAGCTGTTTTTT; CDR3aa: CASRGLAGGPVGELFF
abundance: .; d_gene: .; v_gene: TRBV14; j_gene: TRBJ2-1; CDR3nt: TGTGCCAGCAGCCAAGGGAACACTGGGGGGGCATCCGATGGGCAGTTCTTC; CDR3aa: CASSQGNTGGASDGQFF
abundance: many; d_gene: TRBD2; v_gene: TRBV7-9; j_gene: TRBJ2-1; CDR3nt: TGTGCCAGCAGCGGACTAGCGGGGTCCTACAATGAGCAGTTCTTC; CDR3aa: CASSGLAGSYNEQFF
abundance: many; d_gene: .; v_gene: TRBV15; j_gene: TRBJ1-5; CDR3nt: TGTGCCACCAGCAGGGGGGACCGTGGAGATCAGCCCCAGCATTTT; CDR3aa: CATSRGDRGDQPQHF
abundance: .; d_gene: TRBD1; v_gene: TRBV19; j_gene: TRBJ1-1; CDR3nt: TGTGCCAGCAGAAGACAGGGACAAGACACTGAAGCTTTCTTT; CDR3aa: CASRRQGQDTEAFF
abundance: .; d_gene: .; v_gene: TRBV7-7; j_gene: TRBJ2-1; CDR3nt: TGTGCCAGCAGCTCCACTCGGGGAGGCGGGGATGAGCAGTTCTTC; CDR3aa: CASSSTRGGGDEQFF
abundance: many; d_gene: .; v_gene: TRBV2; j_gene: TRBJ1-1; CDR3nt: TGTGCCAGCAGTCCCCCGGGTCAGAACACTGAAGCTTTCTTT; CDR3aa: CASSPPGQNTEAFF
abundance: many; d_gene: TRBD2; v_gene: TRBV6-2/TRBV6-3; j_gene: TRBJ2-3; CDR3nt: TGTGCCAGCAGTCCGGGACTAGCGGGGGGAACAGATACGCAGTATTTT; CDR3aa: CASSPGLAGGTDTQYF
abundance: many; d_gene: .; v_gene: TRBV24-1; j_gene: TRBJ2-3; CDR3nt: TGTGCCACCAGTGATTGGGGACGCACAGATACGCAGTATTTT; CDR3aa: CATSDWGRTDTQYF
abundance: many; d_gene: TRBD2; v_gene: TRBV11-1; j_gene: TRBJ2-7; CDR3nt: TGTGCCAGCAGCTCCGCGCGGGGGGGGGGACAGCAGTACTTC; CDR3aa: CASSSARGGGQQYF
abundance: .; d_gene: .; v_gene: TRBV20-1; j_gene: TRBJ2-5; CDR3nt: TGCAGCGTCGCGGAGACCCAGTACTTC; CDR3aa: CSVAETQYF
abundance: many; d_gene: .; v_gene: TRBV2; j_gene: TRBJ2-5; CDR3nt: TGTGCCAGCGGCGGGATCGAGACCCAGTACTTC; CDR3aa: CASGGIETQYF
abundance: .; d_gene: TRBD2; v_gene: TRBV7-9; j_gene: TRBJ2-7; CDR3nt: TGTGCCAGCCTTAAGCGGGAGAGCTTGGGCGAGCAGTACTTC; CDR3aa: CASLKRESLGEQYF
abundance: once; d_gene: .; v_gene: TRBV20-1; j_gene: TRBJ2-2; CDR3nt: TGCAGTGCTAGGGACGGAAAGGGCTGTGCGAACACCGGGGAGCTGTTTTTT; CDR3aa: CSARDGKGCANTGELFF
abundance: many; d_gene: TRBD2; v_gene: TRBV9; j_gene: TRBJ2-5; CDR3nt: TGTGCCAGCAGCGCGCTGGTGGGGGGGGAGACCCAGTACTTC; CDR3aa: CASSALVGGETQYF
abundance: many; d_gene: .; v_gene: TRBV7-2; j_gene: TRBJ2-1; CDR3nt: TGTGCCAGCAGCTTAGCGGGGGGCCTGGGCAATGAGCAGTTCTTC; CDR3aa: CASSLAGGLGNEQFF
abundance: .; d_gene: .; v_gene: TRBV4-1; j_gene: TRBJ2-2; CDR3nt: TGCGCCAGCAGCCGTACTAGCCGGGCGGAGGACACCGGGGAGCTGTTTTTT; CDR3aa: CASSRTSRAEDTGELFF
abundance: .; d_gene: TRBD1; v_gene: TRBV10-3; j_gene: TRBJ2-5; CDR3nt: TGTGCCATCAGTGGCAGGACAGGAGGCCAAGAGACCCAGTACTTC; CDR3aa: CAISGRTGGQETQYF
abundance: .; d_gene: TRBD1; v_gene: TRBV14; j_gene: TRBJ2-1; CDR3nt: TGTGCCAGCAGCCAAGTACCGGGACAGGGGGACAATGAGCAGTTCTTC; CDR3aa: CASSQVPGQGDNEQFF
abundance: .; d_gene: TRBD1; v_gene: TRBV29-1; j_gene: TRBJ2-2; CDR3nt: TGCAGCGTTGAAACAGGGGCCGCGAACACCGGGGAGCTGTTTTTT; CDR3aa: CSVETGAANTGELFF
abundance: .; d_gene: TRBD2; v_gene: TRBV20-1; j_gene: TRBJ2-7; CDR3nt: TGCAGTGCAAACAAGACCCCACTAGCGGGGGGGCGACTCGAGCAGTACTTC; CDR3aa: CSANKTPLAGGRLEQYF
abundance: .; d_gene: .; v_gene: TRBV20-1; j_gene: TRBJ2-2; CDR3nt: TGCAGTGCTAGAGATTTCAGGGGGGCGGACACCGGGGAGCTGTTTTTT; CDR3aa: CSARDFRGADTGELFF